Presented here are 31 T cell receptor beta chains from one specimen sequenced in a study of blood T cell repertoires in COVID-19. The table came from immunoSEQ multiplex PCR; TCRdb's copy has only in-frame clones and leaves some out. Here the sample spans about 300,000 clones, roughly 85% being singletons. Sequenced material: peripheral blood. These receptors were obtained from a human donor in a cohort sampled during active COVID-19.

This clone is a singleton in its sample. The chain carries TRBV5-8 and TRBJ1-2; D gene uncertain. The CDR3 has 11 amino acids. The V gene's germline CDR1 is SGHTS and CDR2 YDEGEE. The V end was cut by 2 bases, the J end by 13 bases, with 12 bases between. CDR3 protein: CASSFKYSGTF. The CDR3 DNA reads TGTGCCAGCAGCTTTAAATATTCGGGCACCTTC. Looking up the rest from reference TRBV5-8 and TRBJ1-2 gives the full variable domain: EAGVTQSPTHLIKTRGQQATLRCSPISGHTSVYWYQQALGLGLQFLLWYDEGEERNRGNFPPRFSGRQFPNYSSELNVNALELEDSALYLCASSFKYSGTFGSGTRLTVV.

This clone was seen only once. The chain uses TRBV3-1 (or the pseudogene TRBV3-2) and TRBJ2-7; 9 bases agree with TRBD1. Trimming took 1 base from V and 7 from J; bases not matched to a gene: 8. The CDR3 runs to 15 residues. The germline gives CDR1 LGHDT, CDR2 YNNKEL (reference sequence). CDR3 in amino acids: CASSQGQTGGKEQYF. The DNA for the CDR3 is TGTGCCAGCAGCCAAGGACAGACAGGGGGGAAGGAGCAGTACTTC.

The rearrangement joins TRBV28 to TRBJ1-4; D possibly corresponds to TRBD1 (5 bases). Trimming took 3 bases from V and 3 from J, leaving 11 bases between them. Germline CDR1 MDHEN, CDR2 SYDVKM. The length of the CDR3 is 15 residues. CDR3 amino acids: CASSFGGTANEKLFF. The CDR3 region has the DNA TGTGCCAGCAGTTTTGGAGGGACCGCTAATGAAAAACTGTTTTTT.

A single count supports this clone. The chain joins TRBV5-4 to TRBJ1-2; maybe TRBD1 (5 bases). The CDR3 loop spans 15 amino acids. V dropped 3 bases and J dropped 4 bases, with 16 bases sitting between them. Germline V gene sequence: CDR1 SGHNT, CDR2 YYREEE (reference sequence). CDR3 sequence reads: CASSSPAGYGYGYTF. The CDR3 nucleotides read TGTGCCAGCAGCTCGCCCGCAGGGTACGGCTATGGCTACACCTTC.

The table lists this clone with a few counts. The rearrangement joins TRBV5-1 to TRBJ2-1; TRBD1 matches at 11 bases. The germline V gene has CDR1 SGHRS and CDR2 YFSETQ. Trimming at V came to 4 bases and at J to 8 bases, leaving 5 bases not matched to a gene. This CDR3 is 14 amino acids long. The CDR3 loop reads CASSLRTGGDEQFF. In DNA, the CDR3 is TGCGCCAGCAGCCTGAGGACAGGGGGCGATGAGCAGTTCTTC.

Here the CDR3 reads CATSRGHTGSEKLFF. CDR3 sequence (DNA): TGTGCCACCAGCAGAGGACATACCGGCAGTGAAAAACTGTTTTTT. The V and J genes are TRBV15 and TRBJ1-4; D remains unclear. The CDR3 spans 15 residues. Germline values: CDR1 LNHNV, CDR2 YYDKDF (reference sequence). V dropped 1 base and J dropped 7 bases, with 13 bases sitting between them.

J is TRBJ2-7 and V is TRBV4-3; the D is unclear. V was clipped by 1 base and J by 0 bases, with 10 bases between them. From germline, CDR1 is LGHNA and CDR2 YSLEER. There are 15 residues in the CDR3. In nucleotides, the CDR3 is TGCGCCAGCAGCCAAGGCCCAGCTAGCTCCTACGAGCAGTACTTC. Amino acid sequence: CASSQGPASSYEQYF.

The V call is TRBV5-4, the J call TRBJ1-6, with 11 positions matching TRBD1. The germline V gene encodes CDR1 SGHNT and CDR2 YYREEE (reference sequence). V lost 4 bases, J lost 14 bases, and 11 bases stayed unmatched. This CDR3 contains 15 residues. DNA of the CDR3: TGTGCCAGCAGCAAAGGGACAGGGGGTTTTAGGACCCTCCACTTT. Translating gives CASSKGTGGFRTLHF.

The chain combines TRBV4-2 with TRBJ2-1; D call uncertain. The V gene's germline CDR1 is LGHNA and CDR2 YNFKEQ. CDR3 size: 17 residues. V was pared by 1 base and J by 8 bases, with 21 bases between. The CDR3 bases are TGTGCCAGCAGCCAAGGCGGTCCCCTATCTAACGTCTATGAGCAGTTCTTC. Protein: CASSQGGPLSNVYEQFF.

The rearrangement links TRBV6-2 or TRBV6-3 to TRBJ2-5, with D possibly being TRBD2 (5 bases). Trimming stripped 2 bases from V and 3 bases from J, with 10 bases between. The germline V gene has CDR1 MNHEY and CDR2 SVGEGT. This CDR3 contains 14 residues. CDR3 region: CASSYASYKETQYF. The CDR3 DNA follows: TGTGCCAGCAGTTACGCTAGCTATAAAGAGACCCAGTACTTC.

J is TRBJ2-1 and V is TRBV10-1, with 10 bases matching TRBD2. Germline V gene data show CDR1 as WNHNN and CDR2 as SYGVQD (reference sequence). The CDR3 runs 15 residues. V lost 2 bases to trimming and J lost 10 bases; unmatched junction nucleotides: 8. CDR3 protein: CASSEPGTSEGEQFF. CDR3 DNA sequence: TGCGCCAGCAGTGAGCCAGGGACTAGCGAGGGGGAGCAGTTCTTC.

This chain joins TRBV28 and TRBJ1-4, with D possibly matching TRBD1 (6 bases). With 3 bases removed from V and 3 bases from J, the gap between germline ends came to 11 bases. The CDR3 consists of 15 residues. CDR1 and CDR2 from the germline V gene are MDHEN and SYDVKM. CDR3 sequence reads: CASSLAAGANEKLFF. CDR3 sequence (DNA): TGTGCCAGCAGTTTGGCGGCAGGGGCTAATGAAAAACTGTTTTTT.

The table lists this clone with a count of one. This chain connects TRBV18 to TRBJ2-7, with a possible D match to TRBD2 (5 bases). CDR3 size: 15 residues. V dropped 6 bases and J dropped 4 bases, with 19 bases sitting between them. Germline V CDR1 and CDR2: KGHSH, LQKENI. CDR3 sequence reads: CASSLGVSPLYEQYF. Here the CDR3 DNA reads TGTGCCAGCTCCTTGGGAGTTTCCCCGTTGTACGAGCAGTACTTC.

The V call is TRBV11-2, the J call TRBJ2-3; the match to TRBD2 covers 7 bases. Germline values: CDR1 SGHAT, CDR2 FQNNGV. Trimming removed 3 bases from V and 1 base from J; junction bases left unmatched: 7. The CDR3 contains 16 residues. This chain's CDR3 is CASSLSPAGGTDTQYF. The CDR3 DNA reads TGTGCCAGCAGCTTGTCCCCCGCGGGGGGCACAGATACGCAGTATTTT.

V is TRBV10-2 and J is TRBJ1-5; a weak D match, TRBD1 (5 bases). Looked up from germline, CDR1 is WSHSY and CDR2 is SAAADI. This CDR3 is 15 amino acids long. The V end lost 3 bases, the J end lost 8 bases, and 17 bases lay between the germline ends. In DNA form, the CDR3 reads TGCGCCAGCAGTGATCCGGGGGTGAAAGATAAGCCCCAGCATTTT. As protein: CASSDPGVKDKPQHF.

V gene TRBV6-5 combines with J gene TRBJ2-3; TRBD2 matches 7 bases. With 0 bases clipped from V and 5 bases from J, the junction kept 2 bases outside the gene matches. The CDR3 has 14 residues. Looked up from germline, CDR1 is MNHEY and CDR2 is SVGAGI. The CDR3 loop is CASSYSPSGDTQYF. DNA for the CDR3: TGTGCCAGCAGTTACTCGCCTAGCGGAGATACGCAGTATTTT.

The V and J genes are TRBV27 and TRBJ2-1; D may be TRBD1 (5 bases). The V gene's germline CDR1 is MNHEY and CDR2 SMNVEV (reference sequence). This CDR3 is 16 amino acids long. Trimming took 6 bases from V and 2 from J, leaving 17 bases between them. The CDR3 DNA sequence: TGTGCCAGCAGGCAGGGCGGTCAGCAGACCTACAATGAGCAGTTCTTC. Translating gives CASRQGGQQTYNEQFF.

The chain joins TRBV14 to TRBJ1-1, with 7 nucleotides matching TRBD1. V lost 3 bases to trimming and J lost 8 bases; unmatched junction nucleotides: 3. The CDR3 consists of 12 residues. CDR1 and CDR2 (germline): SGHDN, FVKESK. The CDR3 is CASSQRGPEAFF. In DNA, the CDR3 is TGTGCCAGCAGCCAGAGGGGGCCGGAAGCTTTCTTT. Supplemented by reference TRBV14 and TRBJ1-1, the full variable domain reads EAGVTQFPSHSVIEKGQTVTLRCDPISGHDNLYWYRRVMGKEIKFLLHFVKESKQDESGMPNNRFLAERTGGTYSTLKVQPAELEDSGVYFCASSQRGPEAFFGQGTRLTVV.

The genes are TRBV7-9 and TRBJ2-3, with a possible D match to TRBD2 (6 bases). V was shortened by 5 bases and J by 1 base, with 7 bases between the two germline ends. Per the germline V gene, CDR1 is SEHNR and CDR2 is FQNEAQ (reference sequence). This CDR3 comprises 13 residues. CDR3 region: CASSRLGTDTQYF. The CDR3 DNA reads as TGTGCCAGCAGCCGACTAGGCACAGATACGCAGTATTTT.

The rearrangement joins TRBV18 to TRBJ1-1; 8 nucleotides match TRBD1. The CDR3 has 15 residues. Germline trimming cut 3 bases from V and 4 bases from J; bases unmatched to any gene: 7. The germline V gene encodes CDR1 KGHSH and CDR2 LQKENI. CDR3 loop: CASSPVRGLGTEAFF. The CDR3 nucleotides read TGTGCCAGCTCACCGGTCAGGGGGCTGGGCACTGAAGCTTTCTTT.

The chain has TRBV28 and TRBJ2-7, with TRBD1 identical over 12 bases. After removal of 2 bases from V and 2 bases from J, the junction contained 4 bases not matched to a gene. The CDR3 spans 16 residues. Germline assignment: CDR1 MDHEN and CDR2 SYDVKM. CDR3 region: CASSLAGTGGAYEQYF. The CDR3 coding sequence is TGTGCCAGCAGTTTAGCCGGGACAGGGGGCGCCTACGAGCAGTACTTC.

CDR3 coding DNA: TGTGCCAGCAGCCCGAGGACTAGCGGGAATGGCGTATTCTCCTACGAGCAGTACTTC. Its protein is CASSPRTSGNGVFSYEQYF. The chain combines TRBV14 with TRBJ2-7, with 12 bases matching TRBD2. Germline CDR1 reads SGHDN; CDR2 reads FVKESK. The CDR3 totals 19 residues. The V gene end was trimmed by 4 bases and the J gene end by 0 bases; junction bases not matched to a gene: 13. Combining the CDR3 with reference TRBV14 and TRBJ2-7 gives the whole variable domain EAGVTQFPSHSVIEKGQTVTLRCDPISGHDNLYWYRRVMGKEIKFLLHFVKESKQDESGMPNNRFLAERTGGTYSTLKVQPAELEDSGVYFCASSPRTSGNGVFSYEQYFGPGTRLTVT.

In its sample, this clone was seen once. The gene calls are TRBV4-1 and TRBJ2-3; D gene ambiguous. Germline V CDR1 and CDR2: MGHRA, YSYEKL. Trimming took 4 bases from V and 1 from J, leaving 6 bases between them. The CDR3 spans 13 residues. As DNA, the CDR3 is TGCGCCAGCAGCCGAAGCGGCACAGATACGCAGTATTTT. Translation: CASSRSGTDTQYF.

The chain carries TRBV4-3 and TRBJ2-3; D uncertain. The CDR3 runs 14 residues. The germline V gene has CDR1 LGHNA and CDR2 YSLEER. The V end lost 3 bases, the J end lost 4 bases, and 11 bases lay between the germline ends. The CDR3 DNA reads TGCGCCAGCAGCCAGGGCCCTCAGGCAGATACGCAGTATTTT. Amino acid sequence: CASSQGPQADTQYF.

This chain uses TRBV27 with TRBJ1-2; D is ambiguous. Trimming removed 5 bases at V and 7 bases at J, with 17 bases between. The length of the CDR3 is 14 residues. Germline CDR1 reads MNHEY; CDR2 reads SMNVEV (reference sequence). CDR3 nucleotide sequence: TGTGCCAGCAGTCCGACGGCCAAAGCAGGTGGCTACACCTTC. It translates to CASSPTAKAGGYTF.

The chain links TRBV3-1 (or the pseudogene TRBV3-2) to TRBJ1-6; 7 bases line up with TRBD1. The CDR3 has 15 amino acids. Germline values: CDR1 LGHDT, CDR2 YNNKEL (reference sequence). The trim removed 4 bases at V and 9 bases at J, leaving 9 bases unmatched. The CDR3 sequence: CASSPRQGVGSPLHF. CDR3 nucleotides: TGTGCCAGCAGCCCACGACAGGGTGTCGGTTCACCCCTCCACTTT.

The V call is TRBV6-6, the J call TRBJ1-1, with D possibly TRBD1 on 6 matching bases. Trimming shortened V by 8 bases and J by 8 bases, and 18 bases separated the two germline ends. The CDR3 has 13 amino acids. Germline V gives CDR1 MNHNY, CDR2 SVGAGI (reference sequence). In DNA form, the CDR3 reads TGTGCCAGCGAGGGGGATCGTGGCAGGGAAGCTTTCTTT. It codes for CASEGDRGREAFF.

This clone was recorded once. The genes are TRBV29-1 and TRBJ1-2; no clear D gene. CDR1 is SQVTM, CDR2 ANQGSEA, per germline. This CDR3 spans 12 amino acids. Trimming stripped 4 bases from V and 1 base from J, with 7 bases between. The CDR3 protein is CSVGEFNYGYTF. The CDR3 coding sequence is TGCAGCGTTGGGGAGTTTAACTATGGCTACACCTTC.

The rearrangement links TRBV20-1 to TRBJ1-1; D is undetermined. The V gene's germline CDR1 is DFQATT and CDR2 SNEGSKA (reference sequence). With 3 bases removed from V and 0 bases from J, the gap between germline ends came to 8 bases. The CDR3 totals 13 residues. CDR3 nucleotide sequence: TGCAGTGCTAGTCAGAAGTTGAACACTGAAGCTTTCTTT. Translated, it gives CSASQKLNTEAFF.

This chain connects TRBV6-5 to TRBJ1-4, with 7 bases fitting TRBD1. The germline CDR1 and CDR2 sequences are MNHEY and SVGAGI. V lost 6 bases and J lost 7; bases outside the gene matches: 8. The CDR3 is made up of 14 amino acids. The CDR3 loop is CASRLTGNSEKLFF. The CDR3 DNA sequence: TGTGCCAGCAGGTTGACAGGGAATAGTGAAAAACTGTTTTTT.

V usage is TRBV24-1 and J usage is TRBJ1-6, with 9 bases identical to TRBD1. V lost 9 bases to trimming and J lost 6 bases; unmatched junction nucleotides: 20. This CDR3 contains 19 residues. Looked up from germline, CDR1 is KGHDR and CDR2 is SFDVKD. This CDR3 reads CATGDLQGANPGGNSPLHF. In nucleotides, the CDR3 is TGTGCCACCGGGGATCTACAGGGGGCAAACCCAGGGGGTAATTCACCCCTCCACTTT.